Reported below is one T cell receptor beta chain. These data come from a study of Ad26.COV2.S vaccination and SARS-CoV-2 variants. At the level of the study: Administration of Ad26.COV2.S was intramuscular, either once or twice 56 days apart.

V was clipped by 4 bases and J by 2 bases, with 13 bases between them. CDR1 and CDR2 (germline): SGHRS, YFSETQ. The CDR3 is 15 amino acids. The treatment is: 19 received Ad26.COV2.S at low or high dose, single or two shots; 5 received placebo; per-sample allocation not given. Sampling happened 63 days after the first vaccine or placebo injection. Cohort 1b enrolled adults aged 18-55 years in Boston. The method was immunoSEQ multiplex PCR; TCRdb's version includes in-frame clones alone and lacks a portion of them. Found here are hundreds of thousands of clones, 80% to 90% of them singletons; the top ten hold approximately 1.5%.

This chain joins TRBV5-1 and TRBJ1-3; tentative D call: TRBD1 (5 bases). The material sequenced was peripheral blood, taken in a trial of Ad26.COV2.S vaccine versus placebo. The TCR comes from a person aged 18-65 years who received the Ad26.COV2.S COVID-19 vaccine or a placebo. The CDR3 DNA follows: TGCGCCAGCAGCGGGAGGGGTGTCACTGGAAACACCATATATTTT. Its protein is CASSGRGVTGNTIYF.